The rows below give T cell receptor beta chains drawn from one sample of a study of glioma-infiltrating T cells after dendritic cell vaccination. Clones were sequenced by immunoSEQ multiplex PCR, and TCRdb holds only the in-frame ones, with some missing. The repertoire holds tens of thousands of clones, with 70% to 90% as singletons. Sequenced material: blood, taken before dendritic cell vaccination. Receptors originate from a human donor with glioblastoma. Each CDR3 is given with its conserved first and last residue. Each record gives: CDR3 protein, J gene, V gene, clone size. Clone size is stated in some rows and not others, as once, few, many or a class when expanded.

CDR3: CASSGEGNQPQHF
J: TRBJ1-5
V: TRBV2
size: NA

CDR3: CASSGTALGDGYTF
J: TRBJ1-2
V: TRBV6-6
size: NA

CDR3: CASGGGSGYTF
J: TRBJ1-2
V: TRBV11-3
size: NA

CDR3: CASSGQGAVGKTVF
J: TRBJ1-4
V: TRBV10-1
size: NA

CDR3: CASSLYGSGGVYGYTF
J: TRBJ1-2
V: TRBV27
size: NA

CDR3: CASSLGHATGASVYEQYF
J: TRBJ2-7
V: TRBV5-1
size: NA

CDR3: CASSTRGSPGEQFF
J: TRBJ2-1
V: TRBV6-6
size: NA

CDR3: CASSLESNTEAFF
J: TRBJ1-1
V: TRBV6-4
size: NA

CDR3: CAWSRGSATEAFF
J: TRBJ1-1
V: TRBV30
size: NA

CDR3: CASSARDRGLEEKLFF
J: TRBJ1-4
V: TRBV6-1
size: NA

CDR3: CASSLGTPSSGNTIYF
J: TRBJ1-3
V: TRBV11-2
size: NA

CDR3: CASSLEAGTYEQYF
J: TRBJ2-7
V: TRBV11-2
size: NA

CDR3: CASSVRAQETQYF
J: TRBJ2-5
V: TRBV27
size: NA

CDR3: CASSETGIYTGELFF
J: TRBJ2-2
V: TRBV6-1
size: NA

CDR3: CASSLLGSYGYTF
J: TRBJ1-2
V: TRBV7-9
size: NA

CDR3: CAIWDSTYYEQYF
J: NA
V: TRBV10-3
size: NA

CDR3: CASSHPPPSEQFF
J: TRBJ2-1
V: TRBV6-6
size: once

CDR3: CATSMTPGSGYEQFF
J: TRBJ2-1
V: TRBV15
size: NA

CDR3: CASSPPGQWAEQYF
J: TRBJ2-7
V: TRBV18
size: NA

CDR3: CASSQTGATEAFF
J: TRBJ1-1
V: TRBV7-3
size: NA

CDR3: CASKGARGGGYTF
J: TRBJ1-2
V: TRBV6-4
size: few

CDR3: CASSLGQGAINGYTF
J: TRBJ1-2
V: TRBV6-1
size: once

CDR3: CSVDGQGAGTEAFF
J: TRBJ1-1
V: TRBV29-1
size: NA

CDR3: CASSLVTSRNNEQFF
J: TRBJ2-1
V: TRBV13
size: NA

CDR3: CASKITGDSYNSPLHF
J: TRBJ1-6
V: TRBV19
size: once

CDR3: CAWSAGTSGFYEQYF
J: TRBJ2-7
V: TRBV30
size: NA

CDR3: CASSRGQGENEQFF
J: TRBJ2-1
V: TRBV9
size: NA

CDR3: CASSSDRGGEQYF
J: TRBJ2-7
V: TRBV7-7
size: NA

CDR3: CAWSVRGLAGSETQYF
J: TRBJ2-5
V: TRBV30
size: NA

CDR3: CASSERDRVHGYTF
J: TRBJ1-2
V: TRBV2
size: NA

CDR3: CASSFRPLADNTGELFF
J: TRBJ2-2
V: TRBV27
size: once

CDR3: CASSHDLAGGLYEQYF
J: TRBJ2-7
V: TRBV7-9
size: NA

CDR3: CASSPTSGRLRSSYNEQFF
J: TRBJ2-1
V: TRBV4-1
size: NA

CDR3: CATSRNREGVNEQFF
J: TRBJ2-1
V: TRBV15
size: NA

CDR3: CASSRYTGDSGANVLTF
J: TRBJ2-6
V: TRBV18
size: NA

CDR3: CASSVAYPTNEQFF
J: TRBJ2-1
V: TRBV9
size: NA

CDR3: CARSAIGRSSYEQYF
J: TRBJ2-7
V: TRBV30
size: NA

CDR3: CASSREGQGRADTQYF
J: TRBJ2-3
V: TRBV9
size: once

CDR3: CASSPGLAEANTGELFF
J: TRBJ2-2
V: TRBV4-1
size: NA

CDR3: CASSLDEGYGYTF
J: TRBJ1-2
V: TRBV7-9
size: NA

CDR3: CASTLRPGVTDTQYF
J: TRBJ2-3
V: TRBV6-1
size: NA

CDR3: CASSPAGFEPQHF
J: TRBJ1-5
V: TRBV18
size: NA

CDR3: CASSIAGQGDQHF
J: TRBJ1-5
V: TRBV19
size: NA

CDR3: CAIRDNNEQFF
J: TRBJ2-1
V: TRBV10-3
size: NA

CDR3: CASSPSPGGGYTF
J: TRBJ1-2
V: TRBV9
size: NA

CDR3: CASGNRETPGRTTYNEQFF
J: TRBJ2-1
V: TRBV7-2
size: NA

CDR3: CASSASAKETQYF
J: TRBJ2-5
V: TRBV18
size: once

CDR3: CASSLGTGTHTNNEQFF
J: TRBJ2-1
V: TRBV11-3
size: NA

CDR3: CASSAPRDRGFFLFF
J: TRBJ1-4
V: TRBV2
size: once

CDR3: CASSGTALKGETQYF
J: TRBJ2-5
V: TRBV9
size: NA

CDR3: CASSGNRGRTNEKLFF
J: TRBJ1-4
V: TRBV7-2
size: NA

CDR3: CASSPLDREAFF
J: TRBJ1-1
V: TRBV23-1
size: NA

CDR3: CASSPSSPPGELFF
J: TRBJ2-2
V: TRBV18
size: NA